One and the same sample provided the 24 T cell receptor beta chains below, sequenced in a study of early T cells in non-severe SARS-CoV-2 infection. TCRdb fed the 5' RACE reads into MiXCR, producing one record per CDR3 protein. Of about 33,000 distinct CDR3 sequences in the sample, less than 6.5% were seen once. The specimen sequenced was whole blood. The receptors here all came from an adult who was a healthcare worker with PCR-confirmed SARS-CoV-2 infection or an uninfected control (not recorded which).

The chain carries TRBV6-5 and TRBJ1-4; D uncertain. Trimming removed 2 bases from V and 7 bases from J, with 5 bases in between. The CDR3 contains 12 residues. CDR1 is MNHEY and CDR2 is SVGAGI in the germline V gene. CDR3 loop: CASSYEGEKLFF. The CDR3 coding sequence is TGTGCCAGCAGTTACGAGGGTGAAAAACTGTTTTTT.

The chain employs TRBV6-6 and TRBJ1-1, with D possibly matching TRBD1 (5 bases). V was pared by 10 bases and J by 8 bases, with 11 bases between. This CDR3 contains 10 residues. The germline gives CDR1 MNHNY, CDR2 SVGAGI (reference sequence). The CDR3, as DNA: TGTGCCACCCTACGGGGGGAAGCTTTCTTT. It encodes CATLRGEAFF.

This clonotype appeared a few times. The chain is built from TRBV7-3 and TRBJ1-1; D gene uncertain. Trimming cost V 2 bases and J 0 bases, with 10 bases left between them. CDR1 SGHTA and CDR2 FQGTGA come from the germline V gene. This CDR3 has 15 residues. This chain's CDR3 is CASSLGGRLNTEAFF. The CDR3 DNA sequence: TGTGCCAGCAGCTTAGGTGGACGACTGAACACTGAAGCTTTCTTT.

This clonotype was detected many times. The genes are TRBV4-3 and TRBJ2-3, with a weak D call TRBD2 (5 bases). The CDR3 runs to 16 residues. Trimming cost V 0 bases and J 3 bases, with 13 bases left between them. CDR1 and CDR2 from the germline V gene are LGHNA and YSLEER. The CDR3 nucleotides are TGCGCCAGCAGCCAAGAGCTGGCCCCGGGAACAGATACGCAGTATTTT. Protein product: CASSQELAPGTDTQYF.

This clonotype was counted a few times. This chain links TRBV11-2 with TRBJ2-5; D is ambiguous. V lost 4 bases, J lost 5 bases, and 8 bases lay in between. The germline V gene encodes CDR1 SGHAT and CDR2 FQNNGV. The CDR3 covers 12 residues. The chain's CDR3 is CASSSGRETQYF. CDR3 nucleotides: TGTGCCAGCAGCTCTGGCAGGGAGACCCAGTACTTC.

In its sample, this clonotype is large. The chain links TRBV11-2 to TRBJ2-1; D unresolved. Germline CDR1 and CDR2: SGHAT and FQNNGV. The length of the CDR3 is 16 residues. The V end was cut by 1 base, the J end by 8 bases, with 18 bases between. The CDR3 nucleotides are TGTGCCAGCAGCTTAGTTCCTACTATGATCACGTATGAGCAGTTCTTC. As protein: CASSLVPTMITYEQFF.

This chain joins TRBV29-1 and TRBJ2-6; 8 bases are a match to TRBD1. Germline lookup yields CDR1 SQVTM and CDR2 ANQGSEA. J lost 2 bases, V lost 6 bases, and 9 bases had no gene match. The CDR3 spans 16 residues. This CDR3 reads CSVPGGPLPGANVLTF. The CDR3 region has the DNA TGCAGCGTGCCAGGGGGCCCCCTCCCTGGGGCCAACGTCCTGACTTTC. Based on the CDR3 plus reference TRBV29-1 and TRBJ2-6, the full variable domain is SAVISQKPSRDICQRGTSLTIQCQVDSQVTMMFWYRQQPGQSLTLIATANQGSEATYESGFVIDKFPISRPNLTFSTLTVSNMSPEDSSIYLCSVPGGPLPGANVLTFGAGSRLTVL.

This clonotype was counted many times. This rearrangement joins TRBV20-1 to TRBJ1-1, with D possibly matching TRBD1 (6 bases). This CDR3 comprises 14 residues. CDR1 is DFQATT and CDR2 is SNEGSKA in the germline V gene (reference sequence). V shed 3 bases and J shed 3 bases, with 14 bases lying between them. The CDR3 protein is CSARGTGIDTEAFF. The DNA for the CDR3 is TGCAGTGCTAGGGGTACAGGGATTGACACTGAAGCTTTCTTT.

This clonotype is labeled medium-sized. The V gene is TRBV9, the J gene TRBJ2-5; D gene uncertain. CDR1 is SGDLS and CDR2 is YYNGEE in the germline V gene. Trimming pared 1 base from V and 2 bases from J, leaving 9 bases between. The CDR3 runs to 14 residues. CDR3 nucleotides: TGTGCCAGCAGCGTATCCGGCAGACAAGAGACCCAGTACTTC. Encoded protein: CASSVSGRQETQYF.

This clonotype was detected only a few times. CDR3 in amino acids: CASTWAGAAGYTF. The CDR3 DNA reads as TGTGCCAGCACCTGGGCGGGGGCGGCCGGCTACACCTTC. The genes are TRBV2 and TRBJ1-2; a possible D gene is TRBD1 (6 bases). CDR1 is SNHLY, CDR2 FYNNEI, per germline. The CDR3 sequence is 13 residues long. Trimming shortened V by 7 bases and J by 8 bases, and 17 bases separated the two germline ends.

This clonotype was observed a few times. The chain couples TRBV5-5 to TRBJ2-1, with TRBD2 as a possible D gene (5 bases). Germline V gene data show CDR1 as SGHKS and CDR2 as YYEKEE (reference sequence). V lost 4 bases and J 6 bases, leaving 23 bases between the germline ends. The CDR3 length is 17 residues. CDR3 sequence: CASSKNPDSVDLNEQFF. In DNA form, the CDR3 reads TGTGCCAGCAGCAAGAACCCAGATAGCGTAGACCTCAATGAGCAGTTCTTC.

The table lists this clonotype with many counts. The V call is TRBV6-5, the J call TRBJ1-5; TRBD1 is a possible D gene (6 bases). CDR3 length: 12 amino acids. Germline V CDR1 and CDR2: MNHEY, SVGAGI. Trimming shortened V by 7 bases and J by 6 bases, and 10 bases separated the two germline ends. The CDR3 protein is CASNRVGQPQHF. The CDR3 DNA sequence: TGTGCCAGCAACAGGGTAGGTCAGCCCCAGCATTTT.

This clonotype was seen a handful of times. The chain's CDR3 is CASSSTRQGYSPLHF. CDR3 sequence (DNA): TGTGCCAGTAGTTCAACCCGACAGGGGTATTCACCCCTCCACTTT. V is TRBV19 and J is TRBJ1-6; 8 positions agree with TRBD1. The germline V gene has CDR1 LNHDA and CDR2 SQIVND (reference sequence). With V trimmed by 5 bases and J by 8 bases, 8 bases remained unmatched. The CDR3 consists of 15 residues.

This clonotype has a count of ten or more. V and J are TRBV11-2 and TRBJ2-7; D remains ambiguous. Germline V gives CDR1 SGHAT, CDR2 FQNNGV. Trimming pared 1 base from V and 5 bases from J, leaving 3 bases between. The CDR3 extends over 11 amino acids. In nucleotides, the CDR3 is TGTGCCAGCAGCTTAGTCCACGAGCAGTACTTC. As protein: CASSLVHEQYF. The variable domain in full, completed from reference TRBV11-2 and TRBJ2-7, reads EAGVAQSPRYKIIEKRQSVAFWCNPISGHATLYWYQQILGQGPKLLIQFQNNGVVDDSQLPKDRFSAERLKGVDSTLKIQPAKLEDSAVYLCASSLVHEQYFGPGTRLTVT.

This clonotype was counted many times. The CDR3 sequence: CASSLAGGPRSNEQFF. The CDR3 nucleotides are TGTGCCAGCAGCTTGGCCGGGGGCCCAAGGTCGAATGAGCAGTTCTTC. The chain uses TRBV5-5 and TRBJ2-1; D may be TRBD1 or TRBD2 (6 bases each). Trimming removed 0 bases at V and 7 bases at J, with 17 bases between. Germline V gene lookup returns CDR1 SGHKS and CDR2 YYEKEE (reference sequence). There are 16 residues in the CDR3.

This clonotype was seen more than once but under ten times. The chain has TRBV20-1 and TRBJ1-1, with D unresolved. The length of the CDR3 is 12 residues. In germline, CDR1 is DFQATT, CDR2 SNEGSKA (reference sequence). Trimming cost V 1 base and J 4 bases, with 7 bases left between them. The CDR3 DNA sequence: TGCAGTGCTAGAGTCGGATCCACTGAAGCTTTCTTT. Its protein is CSARVGSTEAFF.

The chain uses TRBV29-1 and TRBJ2-2, with D possibly TRBD1 on 6 matching bases. The CDR3 is 14 residues long. The germline V and J ends were trimmed by 0 bases and 4 bases, with 9 bases remaining between them. Looked up from germline, CDR1 is SQVTM and CDR2 is ANQGSEA. The DNA for the CDR3 is TGCAGCGTTGAAGAGCTACAGGGCACCGGGGAGCTGTTTTTT. This translates into CSVEELQGTGELFF.

This clonotype was seen many times. This sequence joins TRBV12-3 or TRBV12-4 and TRBJ2-7; perhaps TRBD2 as D (6 bases). The CDR3 has 13 amino acids. V gave up 6 bases and J gave up 2 bases, with 11 bases separating them. As DNA, the CDR3 is TGTGCCAGCAGCCCCAGGGAGGCCTACGAGCAGTACTTC. Its protein product is CASSPREAYEQYF.

In its sample, this clonotype was seen many times. The junction differs from germline at one of its ends, possibly a read error. The chain combines TRBV11-2 with TRBJ2-2; D is undetermined. Germline V gene sequence: CDR1 SGHAT, CDR2 FQNNGV. This CDR3 region has 14 residues. The CDR3 DNA follows: TGTGCCAGCAGCCTAGACCCGTCACGGAGGGAGCTGTTTTTT. This gives the protein CASSLDPSRRELFF. The variable domain in full, with the rest retrieved from reference TRBV11-2 and TRBJ2-2, is EAGVAQSPRYKIIEKRQSVAFWCNPISGHATLYWYQQILGQGPKLLIQFQNNGVVDDSQLPKDRFSAERLKGVDSTLKIQPAKLEDSAVYLCASSLDPSRRELFFGEGSRLTVL.

This clonotype came up many times. Here the CDR3 DNA reads TGTGCCAGCAGCTCTTCAGGGACCGGGGAGCTGTTTTTT. This sequence encodes CASSSSGTGELFF. The chain joins TRBV5-6 to TRBJ2-2, with D perhaps matching TRBD1 (5 bases). This CDR3 is 13 amino acids long. Germline lookup yields CDR1 SGHDT and CDR2 YYEEEE. V lost 3 bases and J 5 bases, leaving 8 bases between the germline ends.

This clonotype occurred many times. The gene calls are TRBV6-5 and TRBJ2-1, with 10 bases lining up with TRBD2. Losses at the gene ends were 0 bases for V and 5 bases for J; bases not matched to a gene: 4. In germline, CDR1 is MNHEY, CDR2 SVGAGI. CDR3 length equals 16 residues. The CDR3 DNA sequence: TGTGCCAGCAGTTACTCAATAGCGGGGGGAAACAATGAGCAGTTCTTC. It is translated as CASSYSIAGGNNEQFF.

This clonotype was seen repeatedly, ten times or more. At one boundary the junction diverges from the germline segment, which might be a read error. The V and J genes are TRBV2 and TRBJ2-3; 8 bases agree with TRBD2. The length of the CDR3 is 14 residues. CDR1 and CDR2 from the germline V gene are SNHLY and FYNNEI. In DNA, the CDR3 is TGTGCCAGCAGCGAAGAGGGACTAGCAGATACGCAGTATTTT. The encoded protein is CASSEEGLADTQYF. The variable domain in full, completed from reference TRBV2 and TRBJ2-3, reads EPEVTQTPSHQVTQMGQEVILRCVPISNHLYFYWYRQILGQKVEFLVSFYNNEISEKSEIFDDQFSVERPDGSNFTLKIRSTKLEDSAMYFCASSEEGLADTQYFGPGTRLTVL.

The rearrangement links TRBV11-2 to TRBJ1-1; no reliable D call. Trimming stripped 2 bases from V and 4 bases from J, with 17 bases between. The CDR3 is made up of 16 amino acids. Germline V gives CDR1 SGHAT, CDR2 FQNNGV. The CDR3 DNA follows: TGTGCCAGCAGCTTATCACCGGCCCCTCCGAGCACTGAAGCTTTCTTT. Translated: CASSLSPAPPSTEAFF. The complete variable domain, with remaining parts taken from reference TRBV11-2 and TRBJ1-1, reads EAGVAQSPRYKIIEKRQSVAFWCNPISGHATLYWYQQILGQGPKLLIQFQNNGVVDDSQLPKDRFSAERLKGVDSTLKIQPAKLEDSAVYLCASSLSPAPPSTEAFFGQGTRLTVV.

This clonotype was recorded many times. The V call is TRBV28, the J call TRBJ1-2, with D possibly matching TRBD1 (5 bases). The germline V gene encodes CDR1 MDHEN and CDR2 SYDVKM. V dropped 4 bases and J dropped 5 bases, with 20 bases sitting between them. The CDR3 spans 16 residues. The CDR3 region has the DNA TGTGCCAGCAGTTCCCAAACCTACAGTGGGGCGTATGGCTACACCTTC. Translated: CASSSQTYSGAYGYTF.